The clone carrying this T cell receptor (beta chain) was seen many times. This entry belongs to a study of T cells in Graves' hyperthyroidism and ophthalmopathy. Trimming removed 1 base from V and 0 bases from J, with 13 bases in between. The CDR3 is 17 amino acids. The germline CDR1 and CDR2 sequences are SGHAT and FQNNGV. Thyroid ultrasound and orbital computed tomography, with clinical symptoms and serum thyroxine and TRAb, informed diagnoses. The TCR beta CDR3 regions underwent amplification using RNA transcripts as the source. HTBI primers were the set used in a first-round RT-PCR of the TCR CDR3. TCRdb ran MiXCR on the multiplex PCR reads and lists one entry per CDR3 protein. The table lists more than 550,000 distinct CDR3 sequences, 15% to 20% of them singletons.

The rearrangement links TRBV11-2 to TRBJ2-1; D remains ambiguous. Sequenced input: blood. The receptor was isolated from a man over 45 with Graves' hyperthyroidism. The CDR3 here is CASSLGWRLSSYNEQFF. The DNA of the CDR3 is TGTGCCAGCAGCTTAGGTTGGCGGCTGAGCTCCTACAATGAGCAGTTCTTC.